Each of the 31 T cell receptor beta chains below was sequenced from the same sample in a study of CD8 T cells in Susac syndrome. With random hexamers, reverse transcription was performed on about 0.5 to 1 ug of RNA. One entry per CDR3 protein, called by TCRdb with MiXCR from the immunoSEQ multiplex PCR reads. This table has about 150,000 distinct CDR3 sequences, roughly 94% appearing once. Sequencing was done on a sample of CD8+ T cells from PBMCs. The receptors were gathered from a human donor with multiple sclerosis.

V and J are TRBV2 and TRBJ2-2; D is uncertain. In germline, CDR1 is SNHLY, CDR2 FYNNEI. The CDR3 totals 13 residues. The V and J ends lost 9 bases and 4 bases respectively, with 12 bases between them. The CDR3 region has the DNA TGTGCCAGTGCGACTCATATCACCGGGGAGCTGTTTTTT. Its translation is CASATHITGELFF.

The rearrangement links TRBV3-1 to TRBJ1-2; 8 bases match TRBD1. Germline V gives CDR1 LGHDT, CDR2 YNNKEL (reference sequence). This CDR3 has 13 residues. With V trimmed by 7 bases and J by 7 bases, 8 bases remained unmatched. The CDR3 reads CASNRDRIFGYTF. The CDR3 bases are TGTGCCAGCAATCGGGACAGGATCTTTGGCTACACCTTC.

V gene TRBV27 combines with J gene TRBJ2-7; D may be TRBD2 (5 bases). CDR3 size: 13 residues. With 6 bases removed from V and 0 bases from J, the gap between germline ends came to 9 bases. Per the germline V gene, CDR1 is MNHEY and CDR2 is SMNVEV (reference sequence). In DNA form, the CDR3 reads TGTGCCAGCAGCATCGGGGACTCCTACGAGCAGTACTTC. Amino acids: CASSIGDSYEQYF.

The chain carries TRBV5-6 and TRBJ1-5; D is unresolved. The CDR3 extends over 15 amino acids. The germline V and J ends were trimmed by 5 bases and 2 bases, with 14 bases remaining between them. CDR1 and CDR2 (germline): SGHDT, YYEEEE. Here the CDR3 DNA reads TGTGCCAGCAGTCGGCAGGCGTATGGCAATCAGCCCCAGCATTTT. This codes for CASSRQAYGNQPQHF.

V and J are TRBV7-9 and TRBJ2-7, with D perhaps matching TRBD1 or TRBD2 (5 bases each). Trimming removed 5 bases from V and 2 bases from J, with 13 bases in between. The CDR3 sequence is 14 residues long. The germline CDR1 and CDR2 sequences are SEHNR and FQNEAQ (reference sequence). CDR3: CASSPRGVTYEQYF. The CDR3 nucleotides are TGTGCCAGCAGCCCGAGAGGGGTAACCTACGAGCAGTACTTC.

The rearrangement links TRBV13 to TRBJ2-7; D is perhaps TRBD1 or TRBD2 (6 bases each). The CDR3 has 15 residues. Per the germline V gene, CDR1 is PRHDT and CDR2 is FYEKMQ (reference sequence). Trimming took off 7 bases at V and 0 bases at J, with 16 bases between the two ends. CDR3 protein: CASTSRRDNSYEQYF. DNA of the CDR3: TGTGCCAGCACCTCACGGAGGGACAACTCCTACGAGCAGTACTTC.

This clonotype was counted once. The chain carries TRBV25-1 and TRBJ1-2; TRBD1 aligns across 9 bases. The trim removed 3 bases at V and 7 bases at J, leaving 6 bases unmatched. The germline CDR1 and CDR2 sequences are MGHDK and SYGVNS. CDR3 length: 14 residues. The CDR3 DNA reads as TGTGCCAGCAGTGATCCCGGGACAGGGTCTGGCTACACCTTC. It yields the protein CASSDPGTGSGYTF.

V is TRBV27 and J is TRBJ1-6, with TRBD1 identical over 7 bases. CDR3 length: 16 amino acids. Germline trimming cut 7 bases from V and 9 bases from J; bases unmatched to any gene: 15. In germline, CDR1 is MNHEY, CDR2 SMNVEV (reference sequence). The CDR3 loop reads CASTAGRGGGGSPLHF. In DNA, the CDR3 is TGTGCCAGCACCGCAGGCAGGGGGGGAGGTGGTTCACCCCTCCACTTT.

The chain joins TRBV27 to TRBJ2-5, with 9 nucleotides matching TRBD1. The V gene end was trimmed by 5 bases and the J gene end by 7 bases; junction bases not matched to a gene: 8. This CDR3 comprises 14 residues. Germline assignment: CDR1 MNHEY and CDR2 SMNVEV (reference sequence). CDR3 bases: TGTGCCAGCAGTACGGGGACAGGGTGGGGGACCCAGTACTTC. It codes for CASSTGTGWGTQYF.

The chain couples TRBV6-5 to TRBJ2-7; possible D gene TRBD1, 6 bases. V lost 6 bases and J 3 bases, leaving 9 bases between the germline ends. The CDR3 has 12 amino acids. Germline CDR1 MNHEY, CDR2 SVGAGI. CDR3 sequence: CASRKGDYEQYF. The CDR3 DNA sequence: TGTGCCAGCAGGAAGGGGGACTACGAGCAGTACTTC.

This chain links TRBV9 with TRBJ1-1; D unclear. Between the trimmed V and J ends, which lost 7 bases and 4 bases, there was a span of 8 bases. CDR1 and CDR2 (germline): SGDLS, YYNGEE. This CDR3 comprises 11 residues. CDR3 amino acids: CASRNGTEAFF. CDR3 DNA: TGTGCCAGCCGTAACGGCACTGAAGCTTTCTTT.

V gene TRBV6-2 or TRBV6-3 combines with J gene TRBJ2-3, with a possible D match to TRBD2 (7 bases). The CDR3 extends over 15 amino acids. Per germline, CDR1 MNHEY and CDR2 SVGEGT. Trimming cost V 2 bases and J 2 bases, with 11 bases left between them. The CDR3 is CASSYGGAYTDTQYF. For the CDR3, the DNA is TGTGCCAGCAGTTACGGGGGGGCCTACACAGATACGCAGTATTTT.

The CDR3 spells CATSRDGNSDTQYF. The CDR3 DNA follows: TGTGCCACCAGCAGAGATGGTAACTCGGATACGCAGTATTTT. The rearrangement joins TRBV15 to TRBJ2-3; D is unresolved. Germline V gene lookup returns CDR1 LNHNV and CDR2 YYDKDF (reference sequence). This CDR3 comprises 14 residues. The germline V and J ends were trimmed by 0 bases and 6 bases, with 10 bases remaining between them.

The rearrangement joins TRBV11-2 to TRBJ1-1; D remains unclear. The CDR3 totals 13 residues. CDR1 is SGHAT, CDR2 FQNNGV, per germline. The V gene lost 4 bases and the J gene lost 6 bases, with 12 bases spanning the gap. This CDR3 is CASSSSPVSEAFF. In DNA form, the CDR3 reads TGTGCCAGCAGCTCCTCACCGGTTTCTGAAGCTTTCTTT.

The genes are TRBV20-1 and TRBJ2-2, with D tentatively TRBD1 (5 bases). Germline lookup yields CDR1 DFQATT and CDR2 SNEGSKA (reference sequence). This CDR3 has 19 amino acids. Trimming took off 3 bases at V and 3 bases at J, with 26 bases between the two ends. CDR3 sequence reads: CSASERMNVQDGHTGELFF. CDR3 DNA sequence: TGCAGTGCTAGCGAAAGAATGAACGTACAGGATGGGCACACCGGGGAGCTGTTTTTT.

The chain has TRBV28 and TRBJ2-3, with 7 bases aligning to TRBD1. Germline V gene data show CDR1 as MDHEN and CDR2 as SYDVKM. The CDR3 consists of 17 residues. V was clipped by 4 bases and J by 3 bases; unmatched bases: 13. The CDR3, as DNA: TGTGCCAGCAGTTCTCGTTCGACAGGGATAATAACAGATACGCAGTATTTT. It codes for CASSSRSTGIITDTQYF.

The sample holds one count of this clonotype. V usage is TRBV27 and J usage is TRBJ2-2; possible D gene TRBD1, 5 bases. This CDR3 has 17 amino acids. The germline CDR1 and CDR2 sequences are MNHEY and SMNVEV (reference sequence). V shed 0 bases and J shed 5 bases, with 16 bases lying between them. As DNA, the CDR3 is TGTGCCAGCAGTTTATCCCATCCAGGGAAGGTTACCGGGGAGCTGTTTTTT. The encoded protein is CASSLSHPGKVTGELFF.

The chain recombines TRBV7-9 with TRBJ2-7; maybe TRBD2 (5 bases). Looked up from germline, CDR1 is SEHNR and CDR2 is FQNEAQ (reference sequence). CDR3 size: 15 residues. The V end lost 4 bases, the J end lost 2 bases, and 15 bases lay between the germline ends. CDR3 residues: CASSSYRGTTYEQYF. The CDR3 DNA is TGTGCCAGCAGCTCGTATCGGGGAACTACCTACGAGCAGTACTTC.

V usage is TRBV7-9 and J usage is TRBJ2-5; tentatively, D is TRBD1 (6 bases). CDR3 length equals 14 residues. V dropped 2 bases and J dropped 2 bases, with 9 bases sitting between them. Germline CDR1 SEHNR, CDR2 FQNEAQ (reference sequence). The CDR3 loop is CASSLMDRQETQYF. CDR3 coding DNA: TGTGCCAGCAGCTTAATGGACAGACAAGAGACCCAGTACTTC.

V usage is TRBV20-1 and J usage is TRBJ2-7; TRBD1 agrees at 8 bases. V was pared by 3 bases and J by 3 bases, with 4 bases of the junction left unmatched. The CDR3 has 13 residues. CDR1 DFQATT and CDR2 SNEGSKA come from the germline V gene (reference sequence). The CDR3 DNA follows: TGCAGTGCTAGGGGGGGACAGGACTACGAGCAGTACTTC. Translated: CSARGGQDYEQYF.

The CDR3 DNA follows: TGTGCCAGCAGTCTGATTCGGGACACACCCTACGAGCAGTACTTC. This encodes CASSLIRDTPYEQYF. The genes are TRBV28 and TRBJ2-7, with D perhaps TRBD1 (6 bases). The germline CDR1 and CDR2 sequences are MDHEN and SYDVKM. CDR3 length equals 15 residues. Trimming shortened V by 5 bases and J by 2 bases, and 16 bases separated the two germline ends.

V and J are TRBV13 and TRBJ1-2; TRBD1 matches 10 bases. Germline V CDR1 and CDR2: PRHDT, FYEKMQ (reference sequence). This CDR3 region has 14 residues. V shed 5 bases and J 3 bases; nucleotides not matched to a gene: 3. CDR3 nucleotide sequence: TGTGCCAGCAGCACTGGGACAGGGGACTATGGCTACACCTTC. As protein: CASSTGTGDYGYTF.

The chain employs TRBV7-2 and TRBJ2-7; D gene uncertain. Trimming took 1 base from V and 4 from J, leaving 14 bases between them. The CDR3 consists of 15 residues. CDR1 and CDR2 (germline): SGHTA, FQGNSA. The CDR3 region has the DNA TGTGCCAGCAGCTTAGTGCGTTTTGATACTTACGAGCAGTACTTC. As protein: CASSLVRFDTYEQYF.

This chain uses TRBV7-2 with TRBJ2-1, with 14 bases fitting TRBD2. With V trimmed by 2 bases and J by 9 bases, 3 bases remained unmatched. The CDR3 runs to 15 residues. The germline V gene encodes CDR1 SGHTA and CDR2 FQGNSA. The CDR3 region is CASSLRLAGGIEQFF. The DNA of the CDR3 is TGTGCCAGCAGCTTAAGACTAGCGGGGGGGATTGAGCAGTTCTTC. The whole variable domain, remainder taken from reference TRBV7-2 and TRBJ2-1, is GAGVSQSPSNKVTEKGKDVELRCDPISGHTALYWYRQSLGQGLEFLIYFQGNSAPDKSGLPSDRFSAERTGGSVSTLTIQRTQQEDSAVYLCASSLRLAGGIEQFFGPGTRLTVL.

The chain joins TRBV13 to TRBJ2-5; 8 positions match TRBD2. The CDR3 runs 14 residues. Germline trimming cut 5 bases from V and 2 bases from J; bases unmatched to any gene: 4. CDR1 is PRHDT, CDR2 FYEKMQ, per germline (reference sequence). The CDR3 coding sequence is TGTGCCAGCAGCGTCACTAGCGGACAAGAGACCCAGTACTTC. Protein product: CASSVTSGQETQYF.

The chain couples TRBV6-5 to TRBJ2-1, with D perhaps being TRBD1 or TRBD2 (6 bases each). V was clipped by 5 bases and J by 7 bases, with 18 bases between them. CDR3 length: 15 residues. CDR1 and CDR2 (germline): MNHEY, SVGAGI. CDR3 DNA: TGTGCCAGCAGTGTATCCGGGGGCGGGATGAATGAGCAGTTCTTC. Protein: CASSVSGGGMNEQFF.

This sequence joins TRBV27 and TRBJ1-2, with a tentative D call TRBD1 (5 bases). Germline V gene data show CDR1 as MNHEY and CDR2 as SMNVEV (reference sequence). CDR3 length: 15 amino acids. Trimming took off 3 bases at V and 0 bases at J, with 11 bases between the two ends. Written as DNA, the CDR3 is TGTGCCAGCAGTTTGTTGGGGCGATCTAACTATGGCTACACCTTC. Translated: CASSLLGRSNYGYTF.

Only one count was recorded for this clonotype. This chain connects TRBV9 to TRBJ2-1; 9 bases match TRBD2. There are 17 residues in the CDR3. V lost 1 base, J lost 5 bases, and 10 bases stayed unmatched. Germline V gene lookup returns CDR1 SGDLS and CDR2 YYNGEE. In nucleotides, the CDR3 is TGTGCCAGCAGCGTACCTCACAGCGGGGGGAGCAACAATGAGCAGTTCTTC. As protein: CASSVPHSGGSNNEQFF.

J is TRBJ2-1 and V is TRBV29-1; 13 nucleotides agree with TRBD2. CDR3 size: 14 residues. Germline V gene sequence: CDR1 SQVTM, CDR2 ANQGSEA. The V and J ends lost 6 bases and 7 bases, in that order; junction bases with no gene match: 6. CDR3 in DNA: TGCAGCGTGGCCCGACTAGCGGGGGGTAATGAGCAGTTCTTC. This gives the protein CSVARLAGGNEQFF.

This chain connects TRBV29-1 to TRBJ1-1; possibly TRBD1 for D (5 bases). V was shortened by 5 bases and J by 6 bases, with 13 bases between the two germline ends. Germline values: CDR1 SQVTM, CDR2 ANQGSEA. The CDR3 has 12 amino acids. CDR3 sequence reads: CSVQGRSAEAFF. The DNA for the CDR3 is TGCAGCGTTCAGGGACGCTCTGCTGAAGCTTTCTTT. The full variable domain, rest sourced from reference TRBV29-1 and TRBJ1-1, is SAVISQKPSRDICQRGTSLTIQCQVDSQVTMMFWYRQQPGQSLTLIATANQGSEATYESGFVIDKFPISRPNLTFSTLTVSNMSPEDSSIYLCSVQGRSAEAFFGQGTRLTVV.

The V call is TRBV30, the J call TRBJ2-7; D is unresolved. The germline gives CDR1 GTSNPN, CDR2 SVGIG (reference sequence). CDR3 length equals 11 residues. The V gene lost 5 bases and the J gene lost 2 bases, with 7 bases spanning the gap. In DNA, the CDR3 is TGTGCCTGGGCGGTTACCTACGAGCAGTACTTC. Translation gives CAWAVTYEQYF.